These 26 T cell receptor beta chains share one sample of origin, sequenced in a study of patients with pleural tuberculosis. Each CDR3 protein is one row after TCRdb ran MiXCR on the reads. Of around 54,000 distinct CDR3 sequences in the sample, about 6.8% were seen once. These receptors came from a human donor with pleural tuberculosis.

This clonotype was detected ten times or more. This chain connects TRBV11-1 to TRBJ1-3; D not certain. The V and J ends lost 3 bases and 2 bases respectively, with 8 bases between them. The CDR3 has 14 residues. CDR1 is SGHAT, CDR2 FQDESV, per germline (reference sequence). CDR3 nucleotides: TGTGCCAGCAGCTTTCAGGACCCTGGAAACACCATATATTTT. Translating gives CASSFQDPGNTIYF.

This clonotype was seen ten or more times. The chain is built from TRBV28 and TRBJ1-2, with TRBD1 matching 7 bases. The V and J ends lost 5 bases and 4 bases, in that order; junction bases with no gene match: 7. The CDR3 totals 14 residues. CDR1 is MDHEN, CDR2 SYDVKM, per germline. The DNA of the CDR3 is TGTGCCAGCAGTATTAGGACAGGACTCTATGGCTACACCTTC. Its protein is CASSIRTGLYGYTF.

This clonotype has at least ten counts. J is TRBJ1-1 and V is TRBV11-1, with TRBD1 matching over 11 bases. The CDR3 totals 14 residues. Germline-derived CDR1 and CDR2 are SGHAT and FQDESV (reference sequence). Trimming at V came to 3 bases and at J to 5 bases, leaving 2 bases not matched to a gene. In DNA, the CDR3 is TGTGCCAGCAGCTTCGGACAGGGGGCGACTGAAGCTTTCTTT. The encoded protein is CASSFGQGATEAFF.

This clonotype came up many times. The chain uses TRBV20-1 and TRBJ1-1; D ambiguous. CDR3 length equals 14 residues. CDR1 is DFQATT, CDR2 SNEGSKA, per germline (reference sequence). V dropped 4 bases and J dropped 1 base, with 13 bases sitting between them. CDR3 sequence (DNA): TGCAGTGCTAAAAACCTGGCGGAGAACACTGAAGCTTTCTTT. It encodes CSAKNLAENTEAFF.

This clonotype showed up many times. The chain has TRBV11-2 and TRBJ2-2; D unresolved. From germline, CDR1 is SGHAT and CDR2 FQNNGV. The CDR3 extends over 14 amino acids. Trimming took 5 bases from V and 4 from J, leaving 11 bases between them. CDR3 protein: CASSPGPLTGELFF. CDR3 nucleotides: TGTGCCAGCAGCCCCGGACCGCTCACCGGGGAGCTGTTTTTT.

This clonotype has at least ten counts. The J gene is TRBJ1-5, the V gene TRBV10-3; the match to TRBD1 covers 7 bases. The V gene's germline CDR1 is ENHRY and CDR2 SYGVKD. The CDR3 runs 13 residues. After removal of 10 bases from V and 2 bases from J, the junction contained 5 bases not matched to a gene. The chain's CDR3 is CATGQEGNQPQHF. CDR3 sequence (DNA): TGTGCCACCGGACAGGAAGGCAATCAGCCCCAGCATTTT.

This clonotype has a count of ten or more. The chain recombines TRBV5-1 with TRBJ1-1; D gene unclear. Germline lookup yields CDR1 SGHRS and CDR2 YFSETQ. CDR3 size: 14 residues. The ends were cut back, 1 base at V and 3 bases at J, with 10 bases in the middle. The CDR3 DNA follows: TGCGCCAGCAGCTTGAACCTGTGGGACACTGAAGCTTTCTTT. Translating it yields CASSLNLWDTEAFF.

Turning to this clonotype: This may be a read error, as it is one base from a much larger clone. The J gene is TRBJ2-7, the V gene TRBV11-2; D is uncertain. The CDR3 contains 11 residues. The germline CDR1 and CDR2 sequences are SGHAT and FQNNGV. The CDR3 DNA reads as TGTGCCAACAGCCCGCGTTACGAGCAGTACTTC. Encoded protein: CANSPRYEQYF.

This clonotype was seen at least ten times. One end of the junction fails to match germline, which may point to a read error. The chain has TRBV13 and TRBJ1-5; D is perhaps TRBD1 (6 bases). The CDR3 spans 13 residues. CDR1 is PRHDT, CDR2 FYEKMQ, per germline (reference sequence). CDR3 sequence reads: CASTLDRSRPQHF. For the CDR3, the DNA is TGTGCCAGCACCTTAGACAGGTCCCGGCCCCAGCATTTT.

This clonotype was recorded a few times. V gene TRBV11-1 combines with J gene TRBJ2-5; D gene unclear. This CDR3 contains 15 residues. With 1 base removed from V and 1 base from J, the gap between germline ends came to 10 bases. Germline V gene data show CDR1 as SGHAT and CDR2 as FQDESV (reference sequence). The CDR3 loop is CASSLVSYAQETQYF. The CDR3 DNA reads TGTGCCAGCAGCTTAGTCAGTTACGCCCAAGAGACCCAGTACTTC.

In this sample, this clonotype turned up many times. Its ends do not fully match the called genes, so a read error is possible. The chain links TRBV11-1 to TRBJ2-3, with D perhaps matching TRBD2 (6 bases). Germline V gene data show CDR1 as SGHAT and CDR2 as FQDESV (reference sequence). This CDR3 comprises 13 residues. The CDR3 sequence: CASSLAGGQGLFF. CDR3 in DNA: TGTGCCAGCAGCTTAGCGGGAGGTCAGGGACTCTTTTTT.

This clonotype was observed at least ten times. The chain joins TRBV18 to TRBJ2-5; no clear D gene. V was trimmed by 1 base and J by 4 bases, leaving 4 bases between them. The CDR3 has 12 amino acids. Germline V gene data show CDR1 as KGHSH and CDR2 as LQKENI. The CDR3 here is CASSPRGETQYF. The CDR3 DNA reads as TGTGCCAGCTCACCACGAGGAGAGACCCAGTACTTC.

This clonotype was counted ten times or more. The rearrangement uses TRBV6-5 and TRBJ1-1; no firm D call. The germline V gene encodes CDR1 MNHEY and CDR2 SVGAGI. V lost 1 base to trimming and J lost 8 bases, with 2 bases between them. This CDR3 spans 10 amino acids. The DNA for the CDR3 is TGTGCCAGCAGTTACTTGGAAGCTTTCTTT. Amino acids: CASSYLEAFF.

This clonotype came up many times. The V and J genes are TRBV12-3 or TRBV12-4 and TRBJ2-5, with 10 bases aligning to TRBD2. The CDR3 is 14 residues long. The junction had 6 bases not matched to a gene; V was cut back by 6 bases and J by 5 bases. CDR3 region: CASSSLAGVETQYF. The CDR3 nucleotides read TGTGCCAGCAGCTCTCTAGCGGGAGTTGAGACCCAGTACTTC.

The table lists this clonotype with many counts. The chain carries TRBV20-1 and TRBJ2-5; perhaps TRBD2 as D (5 bases). V was shortened by 3 bases and J by 1 base, with 9 bases between the two germline ends. The CDR3 has 13 residues. Germline lookup yields CDR1 DFQATT and CDR2 SNEGSKA (reference sequence). CDR3 amino acids: CSASGMGQETQYF. The CDR3, as DNA: TGCAGTGCTAGCGGGATGGGCCAAGAGACCCAGTACTTC.

Ten or more counts support this clonotype. CDR3 in DNA: TGTGCCAGTACTAGGATCATGAACACTGAAGCTTTCTTT. Translated: CASTRIMNTEAFF. This chain links TRBV4-2 with TRBJ1-1; D is uncertain. V was shortened by 9 bases and J by 0 bases, with 11 bases between the two germline ends. Germline V gives CDR1 LGHNA, CDR2 YNFKEQ. The CDR3 contains 13 residues.

This clonotype came up a few times. The chain has TRBV6-5 and TRBJ1-2; the D gene is possibly TRBD1 (5 bases). V was clipped by 4 bases and J by 8 bases, with 14 bases between them. This CDR3 spans 13 amino acids. CDR1 and CDR2 (germline): MNHEY, SVGAGI. The CDR3 spells CASSLRGEGGYTF. In DNA form, the CDR3 reads TGTGCCAGCAGTTTAAGAGGGGAGGGGGGCTACACCTTC.

This clonotype appeared many times. The chain recombines TRBV4-1 with TRBJ2-3; possible D gene TRBD2, 6 bases. This CDR3 spans 15 amino acids. Per the germline V gene, CDR1 is MGHRA and CDR2 is YSYEKL. The germline V and J ends were trimmed by 4 bases and 1 base, with 12 bases remaining between them. CDR3 amino acids: CASSPTASGTDTQYF. In DNA form, the CDR3 reads TGCGCCAGCAGCCCCACAGCTAGCGGCACAGATACGCAGTATTTT.

This clonotype appeared many times. The chain is built from TRBV11-2 and TRBJ2-5; 10 bases fit TRBD2. The CDR3 runs 15 residues. J lost 4 bases, V lost 6 bases, and 8 bases had no gene match. Germline-derived CDR1 and CDR2 are SGHAT and FQNNGV. The CDR3 sequence: CASSSGRPPGETQYF. As DNA, the CDR3 is TGTGCCAGCAGTAGCGGGAGGCCCCCAGGAGAGACCCAGTACTTC. Based on the CDR3 plus reference TRBV11-2 and TRBJ2-5, the full variable domain is EAGVAQSPRYKIIEKRQSVAFWCNPISGHATLYWYQQILGQGPKLLIQFQNNGVVDDSQLPKDRFSAERLKGVDSTLKIQPAKLEDSAVYLCASSSGRPPGETQYFGPGTRLLVL.

J is TRBJ2-2 and V is TRBV4-1; TRBD1 agrees at 7 bases. The CDR3 spans 14 residues. The V and J ends lost 5 bases and 5 bases, in that order; junction bases with no gene match: 5. Germline V gene sequence: CDR1 MGHRA, CDR2 YSYEKL. The CDR3 DNA reads TGCGCCAGCAGCGTCGGGACAGCGACCGGGGAGCTGTTTTTT. The encoded protein is CASSVGTATGELFF.

This clonotype was picked up many times. This chain connects TRBV2 to TRBJ1-1; D is unclear. The CDR3 covers 15 residues. V was pared by 0 bases and J by 7 bases, with 15 bases between. The germline gives CDR1 SNHLY, CDR2 FYNNEI. The CDR3 DNA reads TGTGCCAGCAGTGAAGCTTTGGCCACGAAATTTGAAGCTTTCTTT. It codes for CASSEALATKFEAFF.

There are many counts of this clonotype. V is TRBV12-3 or TRBV12-4 and J is TRBJ2-1; no clear D gene. Trimming removed 7 bases at V and 8 bases at J, with 12 bases between. The CDR3 is 12 residues long. As DNA, the CDR3 is TGTGCCAGCACCGACCCCGGTGATGAGCAGTTCTTC. This sequence encodes CASTDPGDEQFF.

This clonotype was observed many times. V is TRBV2 and J is TRBJ2-7; 10 bases are shared with TRBD1. CDR3 length equals 15 residues. Germline-derived CDR1 and CDR2 are SNHLY and FYNNEI. Trimming cost V 6 bases and J 5 bases; bases outside gene matches: 10. CDR3 loop: CASRNPGQGIHEQYV. The CDR3 DNA reads TGTGCCAGCAGAAATCCGGGACAGGGGATTCACGAGCAGTACGTC.

This clonotype was observed many times. The chain couples TRBV11-1 to TRBJ1-3, with no clear D. Germline assignment: CDR1 SGHAT and CDR2 FQDESV (reference sequence). The CDR3 is made up of 12 amino acids. V was shortened by 2 bases and J by 4 bases, with 3 bases between the two germline ends. The DNA for the CDR3 is TGTGCCAGCAGCTTAACGGGAAACACCATATATTTT. Amino acid sequence: CASSLTGNTIYF. The full variable domain, its missing parts supplied by reference TRBV11-1 and TRBJ1-3, is EAEVAQSPRYKITEKSQAVAFWCDPISGHATLYWYRQILGQGPELLVQFQDESVVDDSQLPKDRFSAERLKGVDSTLKIQPAELGDSAMYLCASSLTGNTIYFGEGSWLTVV.

This clonotype came up a few times. The V call is TRBV18, the J call TRBJ2-4, with TRBD1 matching 7 bases. V shed 0 bases and J 6 bases; nucleotides not matched to a gene: 2. The CDR3 totals 14 residues. Germline CDR1 KGHSH, CDR2 LQKENI. CDR3 protein: CASSPPGQLNIQYF. In nucleotides, the CDR3 is TGTGCCAGCTCACCACCGGGACAGCTAAACATTCAGTACTTC.

This chain joins TRBV3-1 and TRBJ2-3, with D uncertain. Germline CDR1 and CDR2: LGHDT and YNNKEL (reference sequence). The CDR3 spans 12 residues. The V and J ends lost 5 bases and 3 bases respectively, with 6 bases between them. CDR3 protein: CASSGTTDTQYF. As DNA, the CDR3 is TGTGCCAGCAGCGGTACGACAGATACGCAGTATTTT.